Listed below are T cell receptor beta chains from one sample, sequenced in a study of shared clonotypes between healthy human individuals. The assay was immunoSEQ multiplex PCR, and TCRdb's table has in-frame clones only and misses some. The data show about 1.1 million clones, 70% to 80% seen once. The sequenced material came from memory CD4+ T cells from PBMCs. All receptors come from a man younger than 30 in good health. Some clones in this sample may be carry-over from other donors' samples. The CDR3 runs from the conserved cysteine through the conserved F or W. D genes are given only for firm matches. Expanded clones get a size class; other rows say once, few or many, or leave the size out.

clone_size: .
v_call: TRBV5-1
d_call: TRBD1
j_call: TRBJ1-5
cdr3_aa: CASSLVGGPDQPQHF
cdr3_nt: TGCGCCAGCAGCTTGGTAGGGGGCCCGGATCAGCCCCAGCATTTT

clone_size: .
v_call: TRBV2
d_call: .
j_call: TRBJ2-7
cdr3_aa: CASSEGGYEQYF
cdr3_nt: TGTGCCAGCAGTGAAGGAGGCTACGAGCAGTACTTC

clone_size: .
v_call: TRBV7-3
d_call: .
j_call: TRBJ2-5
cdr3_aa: CASSLNPGETQYF
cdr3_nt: TGTGCCAGCAGCTTGAATCCGGGGGAGACCCAGTACTTC

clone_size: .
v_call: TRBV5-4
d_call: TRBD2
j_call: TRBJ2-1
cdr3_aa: CASSLGAGGPGNEQFF
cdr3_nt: TGTGCCAGCAGCTTGGGTGCGGGAGGGCCTGGCAATGAGCAGTTCTTC

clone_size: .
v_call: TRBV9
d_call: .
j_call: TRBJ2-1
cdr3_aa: CASTGGVSYNEQFF
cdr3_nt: TGTGCCAGCACCGGGGGAGTATCCTACAATGAGCAGTTCTTC

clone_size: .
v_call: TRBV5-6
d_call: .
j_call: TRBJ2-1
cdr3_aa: CASSPPLGIGGYNEQFF
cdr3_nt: TGTGCCAGCAGCCCCCCCCTAGGGATAGGGGGATACAATGAGCAGTTCTTC

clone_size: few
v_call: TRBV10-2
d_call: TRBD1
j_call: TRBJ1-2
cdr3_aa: CASTGQGNGPYGYTF
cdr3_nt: TGCGCCAGCACTGGACAGGGGAACGGGCCCTATGGCTACACCTTC

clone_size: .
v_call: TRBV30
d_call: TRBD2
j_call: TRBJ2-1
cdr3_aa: CAWTMEWAGGYGEQFF
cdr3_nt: TGTGCCTGGACCATGGAGTGGGCGGGAGGGTATGGTGAGCAGTTCTTC

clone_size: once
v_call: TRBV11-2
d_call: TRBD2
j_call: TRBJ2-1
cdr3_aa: CASSRIAGLLNEQFF
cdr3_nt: TGTGCCAGCAGTCGAATAGCGGGACTTCTGAATGAGCAGTTCTTC

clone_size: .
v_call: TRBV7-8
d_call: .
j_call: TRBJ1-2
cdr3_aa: CASSLGYSYGYTF
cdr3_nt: TGTGCCAGCAGCTTAGGCTACAGTTATGGCTACACCTTC

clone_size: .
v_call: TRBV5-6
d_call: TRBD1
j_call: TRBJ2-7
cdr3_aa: CASSVTGYSYEQYF
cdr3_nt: TGTGCCAGCAGCGTGACAGGGTACTCCTACGAGCAGTACTTC

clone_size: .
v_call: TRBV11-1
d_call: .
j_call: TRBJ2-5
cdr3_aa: CASSLERRGAGETQYF
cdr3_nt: TGTGCCAGCAGCTTAGAACGGCGGGGAGCGGGAGAGACCCAGTACTTC

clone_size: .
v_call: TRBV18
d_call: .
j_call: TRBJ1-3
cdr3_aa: CASSPNSVIGNTIYF
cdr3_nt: TGTGCCAGCTCACCAAATTCCGTAATCGGAAACACCATATATTTT

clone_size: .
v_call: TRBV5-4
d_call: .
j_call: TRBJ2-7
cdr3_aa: CASSRSSETSEQYF
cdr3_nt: TGTGCCAGCAGCCGATCATCCGAGACCTCCGAGCAGTACTTC

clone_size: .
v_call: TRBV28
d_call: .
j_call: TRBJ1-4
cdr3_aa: CASSFIRTAATNEKLFF
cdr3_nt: TGTGCCAGCAGTTTTATCAGGACAGCGGCAACTAATGAAAAACTGTTTTTT

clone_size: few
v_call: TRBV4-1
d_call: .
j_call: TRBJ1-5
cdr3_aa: CASSHAGEQPQHF
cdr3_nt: TGCGCCAGCAGCCATGCGGGGGAGCAGCCCCAGCATTTT

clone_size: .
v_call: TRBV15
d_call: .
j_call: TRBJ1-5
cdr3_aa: CATSRRGAGRGQPQHF
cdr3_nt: TGTGCCACCAGCCGGAGGGGGGCAGGTCGGGGTCAGCCCCAGCATTTT

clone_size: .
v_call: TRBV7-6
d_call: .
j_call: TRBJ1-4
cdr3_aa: CASRSAPDRSNEKLFF
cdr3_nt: TGTGCCAGCAGATCAGCCCCCGACAGGAGTAATGAAAAACTGTTTTTT

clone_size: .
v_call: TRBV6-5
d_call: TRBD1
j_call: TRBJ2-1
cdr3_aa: CASSPRTGREFF
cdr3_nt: TGTGCCAGCAGCCCCCGGACAGGACGCGAGTTCTTC

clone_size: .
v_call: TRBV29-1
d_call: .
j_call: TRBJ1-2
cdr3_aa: CSVPKQGRDGYTF
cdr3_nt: TGCAGCGTTCCAAAACAGGGCAGGGATGGCTACACCTTC

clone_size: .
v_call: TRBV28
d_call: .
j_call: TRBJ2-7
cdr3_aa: CASRPPLGGQIYEQYF
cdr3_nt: TGTGCCAGCAGACCCCCTTTGGGGGGCCAAATCTACGAGCAGTACTTC

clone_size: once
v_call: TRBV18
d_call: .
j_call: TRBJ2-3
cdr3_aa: CASSQAGTSTDTQYF
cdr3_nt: TGTGCCAGCTCACAAGCCGGGACTAGCACAGATACGCAGTATTTT

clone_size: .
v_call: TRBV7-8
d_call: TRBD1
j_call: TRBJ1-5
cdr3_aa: CASSSTGTVGQPQHF
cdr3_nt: TGTGCCAGCAGCTCAACCGGGACAGTGGGACAGCCCCAGCATTTT

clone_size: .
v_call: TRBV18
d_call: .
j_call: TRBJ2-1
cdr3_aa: CASSPTTGYNEQFF
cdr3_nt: TGTGCCAGCTCACCAACGACTGGCTACAATGAGCAGTTCTTC

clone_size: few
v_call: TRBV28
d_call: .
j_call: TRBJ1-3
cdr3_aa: CASSFPGAGSGNTIYF
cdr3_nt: TGTGCCAGCAGTTTTCCCGGGGCAGGCTCTGGAAACACCATATATTTT

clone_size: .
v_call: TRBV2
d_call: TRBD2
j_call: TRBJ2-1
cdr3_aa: CASSALAGNYNEQFF
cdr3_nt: TGTGCCAGCAGTGCCCTAGCGGGGAACTACAATGAGCAGTTCTTC

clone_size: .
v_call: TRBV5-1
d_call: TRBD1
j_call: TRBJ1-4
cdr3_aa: CASSPDRAGEKLFF
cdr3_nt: TGCGCCAGCAGCCCGGACAGGGCGGGTGAAAAACTGTTTTTT

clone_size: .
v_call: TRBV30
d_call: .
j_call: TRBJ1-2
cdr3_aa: CAWRTGVGGYTF
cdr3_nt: TGTGCCTGGAGAACTGGGGTAGGGGGCTACACCTTC

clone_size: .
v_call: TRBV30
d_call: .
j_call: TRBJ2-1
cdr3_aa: CAWSVFNEQFF
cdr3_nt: TGTGCCTGGAGTGTATTTAATGAGCAGTTCTTC

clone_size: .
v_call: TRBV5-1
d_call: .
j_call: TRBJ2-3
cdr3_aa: CASSLGAGGADTQYF
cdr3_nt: TGCGCCAGCAGCTTGGGCGCAGGCGGTGCGGATACGCAGTATTTT

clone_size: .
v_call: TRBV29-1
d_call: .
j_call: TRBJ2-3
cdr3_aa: CSVPWGDTQYF
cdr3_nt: TGCAGCGTTCCCTGGGGGGATACGCAGTATTTT

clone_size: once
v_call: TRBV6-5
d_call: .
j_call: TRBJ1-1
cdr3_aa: CASSYRVPGTEAFF
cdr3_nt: TGTGCCAGCAGTTACCGGGTCCCTGGCACTGAAGCTTTCTTT

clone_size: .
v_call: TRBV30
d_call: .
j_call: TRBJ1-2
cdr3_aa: CAFGRDSGYTF
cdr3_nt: TGTGCCTTCGGAAGGGATTCTGGCTACACCTTC

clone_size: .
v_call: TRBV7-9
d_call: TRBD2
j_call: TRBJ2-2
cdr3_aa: CASSSRRESKVGELFF
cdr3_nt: TGTGCCAGCAGCTCAAGGCGGGAGTCTAAGGTCGGGGAGCTGTTTTTT

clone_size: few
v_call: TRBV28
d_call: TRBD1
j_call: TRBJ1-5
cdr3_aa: CASSLAGGIQPQHF
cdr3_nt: TGTGCCAGCAGTTTAGCAGGGGGCATTCAGCCCCAGCATTTT

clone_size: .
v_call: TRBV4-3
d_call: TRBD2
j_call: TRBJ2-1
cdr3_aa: CASSQGTSGRGRYNEQFF
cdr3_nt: TGCGCCAGCAGCCAAGGGACTAGCGGGAGGGGAAGGTACAATGAGCAGTTCTTC

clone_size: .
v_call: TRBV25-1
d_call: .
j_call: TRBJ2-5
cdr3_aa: CASSVARDGWAQYF
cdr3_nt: TGTGCCAGCAGTGTTGCCCGGGACGGATGGGCCCAGTACTTC

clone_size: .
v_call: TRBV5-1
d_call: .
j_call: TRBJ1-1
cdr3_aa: CASRPTGTANTEAFF
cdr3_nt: TGCGCCAGCAGGCCTACTGGCACGGCGAACACTGAAGCTTTCTTT

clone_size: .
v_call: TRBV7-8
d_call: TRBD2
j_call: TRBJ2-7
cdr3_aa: CASSLATGTSGYEQYF
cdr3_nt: TGTGCCAGCAGCTTAGCGACCGGGACTAGCGGCTACGAGCAGTACTTC

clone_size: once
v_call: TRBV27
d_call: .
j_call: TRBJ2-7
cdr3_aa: CASSFAGRRQYF
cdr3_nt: TGTGCCAGCAGTTTTGCGGGTCGTAGGCAGTACTTC

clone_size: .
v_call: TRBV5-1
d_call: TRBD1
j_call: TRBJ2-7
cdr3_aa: CASSAQGAYEQYF
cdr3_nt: TGCGCCAGCAGCGCACAGGGGGCCTACGAGCAGTACTTC

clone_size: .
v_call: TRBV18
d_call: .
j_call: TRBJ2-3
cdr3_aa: CASSLNPGSATDTQYF
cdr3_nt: TGTGCCAGCTCACTAAACCCGGGGAGCGCCACAGATACGCAGTATTTT

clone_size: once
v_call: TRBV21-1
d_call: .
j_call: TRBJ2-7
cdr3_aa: CASSKTRGEQYF
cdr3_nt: TGTGCCAGCAGCAAAACGCGGGGCGAGCAGTACTTC

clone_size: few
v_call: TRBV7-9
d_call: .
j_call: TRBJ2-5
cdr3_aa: CASSSLAQETQYF
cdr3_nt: TGTGCCAGCAGCTCGCTAGCCCAAGAGACCCAGTACTTC

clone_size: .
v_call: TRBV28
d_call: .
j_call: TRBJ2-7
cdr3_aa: CASSRQAYEQYF
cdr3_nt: TGTGCCAGCAGTCGGCAGGCCTACGAGCAGTACTTC

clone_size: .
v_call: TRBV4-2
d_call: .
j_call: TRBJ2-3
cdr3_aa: CATQRGGGPPSTDTQYF
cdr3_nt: TGTGCCACTCAACGTGGGGGGGGGCCGCCTAGCACAGATACGCAGTATTTT

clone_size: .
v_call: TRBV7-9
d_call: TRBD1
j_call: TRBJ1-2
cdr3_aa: CASSLSGTGGYGYTF
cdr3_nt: TGTGCCAGCAGCTTATCCGGGACAGGGGGTTATGGCTACACCTTC

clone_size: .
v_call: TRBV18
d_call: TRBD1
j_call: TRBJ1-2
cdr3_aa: CASSPQGQAAPYGYTF
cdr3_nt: TGTGCCAGCTCACCACAAGGACAGGCCGCCCCCTATGGCTACACCTTC

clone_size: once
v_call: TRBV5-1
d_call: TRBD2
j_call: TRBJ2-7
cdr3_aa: CASFPGTSGGEQYF
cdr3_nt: TGCGCCAGCTTTCCCGGGACTAGCGGGGGCGAGCAGTACTTC

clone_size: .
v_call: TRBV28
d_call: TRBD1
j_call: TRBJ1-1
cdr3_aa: CASTSPGQGPSYTEAFF
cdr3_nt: TGTGCCAGCACCTCACCCGGACAGGGACCCTCCTACACTGAAGCTTTCTTT

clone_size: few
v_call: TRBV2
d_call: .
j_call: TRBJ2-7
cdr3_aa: CASSAGLSGLEQYF
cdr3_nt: .

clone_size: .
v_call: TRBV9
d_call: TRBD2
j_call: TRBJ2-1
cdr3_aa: CASSVSLAGVMQFF
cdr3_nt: TGTGCCAGCAGCGTATCGCTAGCGGGAGTTATGCAGTTCTTC

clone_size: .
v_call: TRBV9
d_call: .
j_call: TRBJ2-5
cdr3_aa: CASSVRPAGAQETQYF
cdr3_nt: TGTGCCAGCAGCGTCCGACCTGCCGGGGCCCAAGAGACCCAGTACTTC

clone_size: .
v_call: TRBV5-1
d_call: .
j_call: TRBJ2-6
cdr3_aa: CASSLVPASGANVLTF
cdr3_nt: TGCGCCAGCAGCTTGGTACCAGCGTCTGGGGCCAACGTCCTGACTTTC